What follows is one T cell receptor beta chain and its context. Sequence at one end of the junction differs from germline and may be a read error. TCRdb re-called the PCR reads through MiXCR, storing one row per CDR3 protein. Altogether fewer than 30,000 distinct CDR3 sequences are present, approximately 53% being singletons, with the ten largest covering 40% to 55%. Germline CDR1 is WNHNN and CDR2 is SYGVQD (reference sequence). The CDR3 is 18 amino acids. The patients had localized lung adenocarcinoma, a non-small cell subtype. These data come from a study of CD4 and CD8 cells across lung adenocarcinoma regions.

Sequencing was carried out using CD8+ T cells from the center of a lung tumor. This clonotype originated in a male donor with lung adenocarcinoma. The CD4 and CD8 labels of this study may be unreliable. The rearrangement links TRBV10-1 to TRBJ2-3; D not resolved. In nucleotides, the CDR3 is TGCGCCAGCAGTACGACGAGCGTCGAACACCGTAGCCCAGATACCCAGTATTTT. Its protein is CASSTTSVEHRSPDTQYF.